Listed here are 22 T cell receptor beta chains from one sample, sequenced in a study of cytomegalovirus exposure and HLA in healthy donors. It was with 60 Vbeta and 13 Jbeta primers that the PCR ran. Sequenced by immunoSEQ multiplex PCR; TCRdb stores in-frame clones only, minus some. The sample has around 80,000 clones, over 60% seen once. Sequences were obtained from PBMCs. Every receptor here comes from a man aged 35-49 years in good health and CMV-seronegative.

This sequence joins TRBV4-3 and TRBJ2-1, with 7 bases fitting TRBD2. J was trimmed by 15 bases and V by 3 bases; bases with no gene match: 5. There are 11 residues in the CDR3. Germline loops: CDR1 LGHNA, CDR2 YSLEER. CDR3 region: CASSHGLERFF. DNA for the CDR3: TGCGCCAGCAGCCACGGACTAGAAAGGTTCTTC.

The chain has TRBV5-1 and TRBJ2-1; 12 bases match TRBD2. The CDR3 length is 15 residues. The germline CDR1 and CDR2 sequences are SGHRS and YFSETQ. V was pared by 2 bases and J by 10 bases, with 7 bases of the junction left unmatched. CDR3 DNA: TGCGCCAGCAGCTTCACGGGACTAGCGGGCGCGGAGCAGTTCTTC. Its protein is CASSFTGLAGAEQFF.

The rearrangement joins TRBV4-1 to TRBJ2-3; 7 positions match TRBD2. There are 20 residues in the CDR3. In germline, CDR1 is MGHRA, CDR2 YSYEKL. Unmatched junction bases numbered 16, after V lost 1 base and J lost 0 bases. CDR3 protein: CASSQVGGRGTTSSTDTQYF. DNA of the CDR3: TGCGCCAGCAGCCAAGTTGGAGGTCGGGGGACTACCTCTAGCACAGATACGCAGTATTTT.

The rearrangement joins TRBV7-2 to TRBJ1-3; tentative D call: TRBD1 (5 bases). Germline loops: CDR1 SGHTA, CDR2 FQGNSA. This CDR3 is 17 amino acids long. Trimming took off 4 bases at V and 3 bases at J, with 19 bases between the two ends. The CDR3 nucleotides read TGTGCCAGCAGCTCCCCTCTTAGGGGTGAGTATGGAAACACCATATATTTT. Translating it yields CASSSPLRGEYGNTIYF. Combining the CDR3 with reference TRBV7-2 and TRBJ1-3 gives the whole variable domain GAGVSQSPSNKVTEKGKDVELRCDPISGHTALYWYRQSLGQGLEFLIYFQGNSAPDKSGLPSDRFSAERTGGSVSTLTIQRTQQEDSAVYLCASSSPLRGEYGNTIYFGEGSWLTVV.

The chain joins TRBV4-3 to TRBJ2-7, with 16 positions matching TRBD2. The junction had 9 bases not matched to a gene; V was cut back by 4 bases and J by 3 bases. This CDR3 is 18 amino acids long. From germline, CDR1 is LGHNA and CDR2 YSLEER. CDR3 sequence (DNA): TGCGCCAGCAGCCTGGGACTAGCGGGAGGGGTAAACTACTACGAGCAGTACTTC. This encodes CASSLGLAGGVNYYEQYF.

J is TRBJ2-3 and V is TRBV28; TRBD1 might be the D (5 bases). Trimming removed 3 bases from V and 2 bases from J, with 18 bases in between. Germline CDR1 and CDR2: MDHEN and SYDVKM. This CDR3 has 17 residues. This CDR3 is CASSFPVGPSYTDTQYF. In DNA, the CDR3 is TGTGCCAGCAGTTTCCCAGTGGGGCCCTCTTACACAGATACGCAGTATTTT.

V and J are TRBV18 and TRBJ2-7; D is perhaps TRBD1 (5 bases). V lost 0 bases and J 5 bases, leaving 17 bases between the germline ends. This CDR3 region has 16 residues. Germline V lookup: CDR1 KGHSH, CDR2 LQKENI. The CDR3 region is CASSPPVGQGLNEQYF. As DNA, the CDR3 is TGTGCCAGCTCACCACCGGTGGGGCAGGGATTAAACGAGCAGTACTTC.

This chain joins TRBV4-3 and TRBJ1-2; TRBD1 matches at 7 bases. Germline CDR1 LGHNA, CDR2 YSLEER. V shed 0 bases and J 7 bases; nucleotides not matched to a gene: 5. This CDR3 is 14 amino acids long. The CDR3 sequence: CASSQDLSGGGYTF. The CDR3 nucleotides read TGCGCCAGCAGCCAAGATTTGTCAGGGGGTGGCTACACCTTC.

This chain uses TRBV27 with TRBJ2-3, with TRBD2 matching 7 bases. V shed 2 bases and J 4 bases; nucleotides not matched to a gene: 6. The length of the CDR3 is 15 residues. The germline V gene has CDR1 MNHEY and CDR2 SMNVEV (reference sequence). The CDR3 DNA sequence: TGTGCCAGCAGTTTAGCGGGAGTCGAAGCAGATACGCAGTATTTT. Encoded protein: CASSLAGVEADTQYF.

The chain has TRBV15 and TRBJ2-1; no clear D. V lost 3 bases, J lost 7 bases, and 4 bases lay in between. Germline V lookup: CDR1 LNHNV, CDR2 YYDKDF (reference sequence). The CDR3 has 11 amino acids. This CDR3 reads CATSSLNEQFF. CDR3 nucleotides: TGTGCCACCAGCAGCTTGAATGAGCAGTTCTTC.

The chain links TRBV5-4 to TRBJ2-1; 11 bases agree with TRBD2. CDR1 and CDR2 (germline): SGHNT, YYREEE (reference sequence). Trimming removed 0 bases from V and 10 bases from J; junction bases left unmatched: 6. The CDR3 runs to 15 residues. The CDR3 nucleotides read TGTGCCAGCAGCTTGGGCCATAGCGGGGGGGACGAGCAGTTCTTC. Amino acid sequence: CASSLGHSGGDEQFF.

The chain carries TRBV7-2 and TRBJ2-5, with D tentatively TRBD2 (6 bases). Trimming took off 5 bases at V and 5 bases at J, with 21 bases between the two ends. This CDR3 is 16 amino acids long. Germline V lookup: CDR1 SGHTA, CDR2 FQGNSA. In nucleotides, the CDR3 is TGTGCCAGCAGCCCTCCCGGGACTCCCCGGCGGGAGACCCAGTACTTC. It yields the protein CASSPPGTPRRETQYF.

V gene TRBV10-1 combines with J gene TRBJ2-2; D possibly corresponds to TRBD1 (5 bases). Germline V gene lookup returns CDR1 WNHNN and CDR2 SYGVQD (reference sequence). The V end was cut by 8 bases, the J end by 0 bases, with 7 bases between. The CDR3 loop spans 13 amino acids. The CDR3 DNA follows: TGCGCCAGCGTGGACACGAACACCGGGGAGCTGTTTTTT. It specifies CASVDTNTGELFF.

The J gene is TRBJ1-2, the V gene TRBV28; D possibly corresponds to TRBD1 (6 bases). V was pared by 6 bases and J by 2 bases, with 13 bases between. This CDR3 region has 14 residues. Germline CDR1 reads MDHEN; CDR2 reads SYDVKM. CDR3 in amino acids: CASSYRDVNYGYTF. CDR3 nucleotide sequence: TGTGCCAGCAGCTACAGGGATGTAAACTATGGCTACACCTTC.

V and J are TRBV6-1 and TRBJ1-1, with TRBD1 matching over 8 bases. V gave up 4 bases and J gave up 8 bases; unmatched junction bases: 3. There are 12 residues in the CDR3. Germline lookup yields CDR1 MNHNS and CDR2 SASEGT. Here the CDR3 reads CASSATGGEAFF. CDR3 in DNA: TGTGCCAGCAGTGCTACAGGGGGGGAAGCTTTCTTT.

This clone was seen more than once but under ten times. The V gene is TRBV7-2, the J gene TRBJ2-2; 7 bases line up with TRBD2. The V segment lost 1 base and the J segment 7 bases; nucleotides outside the gene matches: 15. Germline V gene data show CDR1 as SGHTA and CDR2 as FQGNSA. The CDR3 contains 18 residues. CDR3 residues: CASSLGSRGSVFIGELFF. DNA of the CDR3: TGTGCCAGCAGCTTAGGGTCCCGCGGGAGTGTATTCATCGGGGAGCTGTTTTTT.

The rearrangement joins TRBV11-3 to TRBJ2-1; TRBD2 matches at 12 bases. This CDR3 contains 15 residues. V trimming: 5 bases; J trimming: 8 bases; junction bases outside the gene matches: 7. Germline assignment: CDR1 SGHNT and CDR2 YENEEA. As DNA, the CDR3 is TGTGCCAGCAGCCAAGGACTAGCGGGACTTGATGAGCAGTTCTTC. Protein product: CASSQGLAGLDEQFF. The complete variable domain, with remaining parts taken from reference TRBV11-3 and TRBJ2-1, reads EAGVVQSPRYKIIEKKQPVAFWCNPISGHNTLYWYLQNLGQGPELLIRYENEEAVDDSQLPKDRFSAERLKGVDSTLKIQPAELGDSAVYLCASSQGLAGLDEQFFGPGTRLTVL.

The chain combines TRBV7-2 with TRBJ2-6, with a tentative D call TRBD1 (5 bases). Trimming left V 5 bases short and J 4 bases short, with 12 bases between. Germline V CDR1 and CDR2: SGHTA, FQGNSA. The CDR3 contains 15 residues. The CDR3 DNA follows: TGTGCCAGCAGCCCACAGGTTGGCGGGGCCAACGTCCTGACTTTC. Translated: CASSPQVGGANVLTF.

This clone was seen more than once but under ten times. The J gene is TRBJ2-3, the V gene TRBV7-2; D unresolved. V was cut by 5 bases and J by 6 bases, with 21 bases left in between. Germline assignment: CDR1 SGHTA and CDR2 FQGNSA. This CDR3 region has 16 residues. The CDR3 bases are TGTGCCAGCAGCATCGAGGCGGCCTCAAGGTGGGATACGCAGTATTTT. This gives the protein CASSIEAASRWDTQYF.

The CDR3 nucleotides read TGTGCCAGCAGTCGGGGACTAGCGGGCCCCCAAGAGACCCAGTACTTC. Translation gives CASSRGLAGPQETQYF. The genes are TRBV6-6 and TRBJ2-5; 12 positions match TRBD2. Germline values: CDR1 MNHNY, CDR2 SVGAGI (reference sequence). Trimming took 5 bases from V and 1 from J; bases not matched to a gene: 5. The CDR3 is 16 residues long.

J is TRBJ1-5 and V is TRBV15; no clear D gene. This CDR3 comprises 15 residues. Germline V lookup: CDR1 LNHNV, CDR2 YYDKDF (reference sequence). V lost 1 base to trimming and J lost 7 bases, with 14 bases between them. The CDR3 loop is CATSRGTAGGQPQHF. The CDR3 DNA reads as TGTGCCACCAGCAGAGGGACGGCGGGCGGGCAGCCCCAGCATTTT.

The chain employs TRBV9 and TRBJ2-7; TRBD2 matches at 15 bases. V shed 3 bases, J shed 0 bases, and the junction held 19 bases outside the gene matches. The CDR3 totals 22 residues. Germline CDR1 reads SGDLS; CDR2 reads YYNGEE. CDR3 residues: CASSALTGLGLAGGASSYEQYF. The CDR3 bases are TGTGCCAGCAGCGCTTTAACCGGTCTTGGACTAGCGGGAGGGGCGAGCTCCTACGAGCAGTACTTC.